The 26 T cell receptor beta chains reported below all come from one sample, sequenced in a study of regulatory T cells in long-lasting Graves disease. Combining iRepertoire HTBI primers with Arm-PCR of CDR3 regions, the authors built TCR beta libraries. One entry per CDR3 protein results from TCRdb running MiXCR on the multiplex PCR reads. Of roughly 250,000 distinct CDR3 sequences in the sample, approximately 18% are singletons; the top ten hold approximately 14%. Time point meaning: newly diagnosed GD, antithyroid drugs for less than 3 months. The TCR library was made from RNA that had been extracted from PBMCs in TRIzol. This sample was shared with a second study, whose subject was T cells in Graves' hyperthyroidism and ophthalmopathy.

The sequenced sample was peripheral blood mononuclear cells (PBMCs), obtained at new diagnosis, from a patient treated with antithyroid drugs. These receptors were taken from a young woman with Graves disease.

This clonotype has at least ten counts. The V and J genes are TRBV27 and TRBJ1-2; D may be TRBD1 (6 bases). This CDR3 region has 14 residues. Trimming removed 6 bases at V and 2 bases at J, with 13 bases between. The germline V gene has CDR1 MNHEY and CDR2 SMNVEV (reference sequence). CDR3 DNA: TGTGCCAGCAGATTGCTCAGGGGCAACTATGGCTACACCTTC. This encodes CASRLLRGNYGYTF.

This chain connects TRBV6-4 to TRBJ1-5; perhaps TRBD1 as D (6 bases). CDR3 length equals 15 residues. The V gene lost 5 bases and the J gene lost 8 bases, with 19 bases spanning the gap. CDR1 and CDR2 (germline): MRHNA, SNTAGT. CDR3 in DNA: TGTGCCAGCAGTCGCTGGGCGGGGGGCGAGGAGCCCCAGCATTTT. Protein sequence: CASSRWAGGEEPQHF.

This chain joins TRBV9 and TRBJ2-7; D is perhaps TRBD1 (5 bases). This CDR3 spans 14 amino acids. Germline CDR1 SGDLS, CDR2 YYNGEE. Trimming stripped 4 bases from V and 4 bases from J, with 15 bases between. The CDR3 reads CASSPPGREYEQYF. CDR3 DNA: TGTGCCAGCAGCCCACCGGGCAGGGAATACGAGCAGTACTTC.

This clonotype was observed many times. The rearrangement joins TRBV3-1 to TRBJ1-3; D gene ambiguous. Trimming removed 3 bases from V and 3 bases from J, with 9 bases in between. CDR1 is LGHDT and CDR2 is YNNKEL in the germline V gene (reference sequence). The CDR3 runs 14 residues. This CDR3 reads CASSHYGFGNTIYF. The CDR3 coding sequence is TGTGCCAGCAGCCACTACGGGTTTGGAAACACCATATATTTT. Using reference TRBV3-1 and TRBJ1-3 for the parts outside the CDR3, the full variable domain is DTAVSQTPKYLVTQMGNDKSIKCEQNLGHDTMYWYKQDSKKFLKIMFSYNNKELIINETVPNRFSPKSPDKAHLNLHINSLELGDSAVYFCASSHYGFGNTIYFGEGSWLTVV.

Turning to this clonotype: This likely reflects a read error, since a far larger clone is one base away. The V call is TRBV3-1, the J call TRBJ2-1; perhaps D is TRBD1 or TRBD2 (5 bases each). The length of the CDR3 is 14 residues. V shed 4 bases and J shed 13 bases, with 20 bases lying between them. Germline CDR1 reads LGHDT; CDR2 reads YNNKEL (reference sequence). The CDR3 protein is CASSLGRIQETQFF. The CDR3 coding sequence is TGTGCCAGCAGCCTGGGACGGATCCAAGAGACCCAGTTCTTC.

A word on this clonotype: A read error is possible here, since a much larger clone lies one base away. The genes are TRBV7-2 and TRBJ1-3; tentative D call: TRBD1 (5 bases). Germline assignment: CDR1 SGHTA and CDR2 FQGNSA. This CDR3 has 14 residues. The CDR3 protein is CASSLRGGGNTICF. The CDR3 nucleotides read TGTGCCAGCAGCTTACGGGGCGGTGGAAACACCATATGTTTT.

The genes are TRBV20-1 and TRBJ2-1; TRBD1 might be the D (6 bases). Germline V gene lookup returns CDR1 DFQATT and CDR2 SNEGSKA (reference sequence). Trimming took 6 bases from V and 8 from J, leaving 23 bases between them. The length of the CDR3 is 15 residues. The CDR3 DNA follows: TGCAGTGCACTTTCACAGGGTCTTATGGAGGATGAGCAGTTCTTC. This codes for CSALSQGLMEDEQFF.

CDR3 residues: CASSLTSGGAADTQYF. DNA of the CDR3: TGTGCCAGCAGCTTGACTAGCGGGGGGGCCGCAGATACGCAGTATTTT. The rearrangement joins TRBV7-3 to TRBJ2-3, with TRBD2 identical over 14 bases. The J segment lost 4 bases and the V segment lost 3 bases, leaving 3 bases of the junction unmatched. The CDR3 totals 16 residues. Germline V gene data show CDR1 as SGHTA and CDR2 as FQGTGA.

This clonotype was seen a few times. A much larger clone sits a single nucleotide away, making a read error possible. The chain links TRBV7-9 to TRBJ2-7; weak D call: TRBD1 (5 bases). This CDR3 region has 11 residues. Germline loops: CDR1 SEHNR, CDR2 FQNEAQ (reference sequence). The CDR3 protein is CAGSKGAEQYF. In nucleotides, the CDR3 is TGTGCCGGCAGCAAAGGGGCCGAGCAGTACTTC.

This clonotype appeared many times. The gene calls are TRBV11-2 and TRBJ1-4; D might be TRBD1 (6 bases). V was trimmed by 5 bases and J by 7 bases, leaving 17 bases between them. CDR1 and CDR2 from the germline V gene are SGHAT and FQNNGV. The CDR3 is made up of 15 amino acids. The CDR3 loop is CASSPGGGLAEKLFF. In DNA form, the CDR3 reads TGTGCCAGCAGCCCTGGTGGGGGGCTAGCTGAAAAACTGTTTTTT.

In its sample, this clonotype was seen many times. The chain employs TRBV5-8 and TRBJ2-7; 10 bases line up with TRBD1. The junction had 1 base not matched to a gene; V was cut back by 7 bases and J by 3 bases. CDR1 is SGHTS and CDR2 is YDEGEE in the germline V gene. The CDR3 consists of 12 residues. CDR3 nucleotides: TGTGCCAGCGGGGACAGGGGCTACGAGCAGTACTTC. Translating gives CASGDRGYEQYF.

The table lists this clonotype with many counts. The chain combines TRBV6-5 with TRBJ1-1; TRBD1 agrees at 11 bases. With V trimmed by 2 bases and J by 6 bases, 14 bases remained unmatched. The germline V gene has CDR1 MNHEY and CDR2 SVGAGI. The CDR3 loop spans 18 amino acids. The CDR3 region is CASSYQGTGGVFGAEAFF. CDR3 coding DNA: TGTGCCAGCAGTTACCAAGGGACAGGGGGTGTCTTCGGCGCTGAAGCTTTCTTT.

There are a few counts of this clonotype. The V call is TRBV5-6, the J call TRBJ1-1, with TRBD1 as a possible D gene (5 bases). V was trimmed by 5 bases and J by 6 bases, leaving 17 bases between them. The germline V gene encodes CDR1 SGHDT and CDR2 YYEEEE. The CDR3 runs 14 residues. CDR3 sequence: CASSRGYRNSEAFF. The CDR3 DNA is TGTGCCAGCAGTCGAGGGTACAGGAATTCTGAAGCTTTCTTT.

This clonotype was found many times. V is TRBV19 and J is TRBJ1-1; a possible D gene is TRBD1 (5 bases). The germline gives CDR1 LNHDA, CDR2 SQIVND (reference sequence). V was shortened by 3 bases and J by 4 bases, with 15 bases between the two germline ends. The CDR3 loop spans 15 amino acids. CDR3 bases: TGTGCCAGTAGTATCTTGACAGTGACGATCACTGAAGCTTTCTTT. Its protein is CASSILTVTITEAFF.

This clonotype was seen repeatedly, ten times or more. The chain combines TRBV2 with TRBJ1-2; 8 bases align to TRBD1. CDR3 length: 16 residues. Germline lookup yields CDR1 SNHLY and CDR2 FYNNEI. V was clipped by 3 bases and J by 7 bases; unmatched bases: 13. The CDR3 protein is CASSESLQGALGGYTF. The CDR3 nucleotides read TGTGCCAGCAGTGAGAGTCTGCAGGGGGCGCTTGGTGGCTACACCTTC.

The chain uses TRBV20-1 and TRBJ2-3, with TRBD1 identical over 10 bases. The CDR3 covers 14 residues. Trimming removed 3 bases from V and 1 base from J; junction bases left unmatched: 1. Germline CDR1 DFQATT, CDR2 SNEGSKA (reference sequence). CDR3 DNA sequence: TGCAGTGCTAGTGGGACAGGGGGCACAGATACGCAGTATTTT. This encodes CSASGTGGTDTQYF.

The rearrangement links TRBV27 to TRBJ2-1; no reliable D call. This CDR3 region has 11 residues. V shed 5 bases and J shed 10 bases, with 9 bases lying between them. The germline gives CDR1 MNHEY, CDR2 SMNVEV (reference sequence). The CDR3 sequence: CASSDEEEQFF. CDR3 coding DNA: TGTGCCAGCAGTGATGAGGAGGAGCAGTTCTTC.

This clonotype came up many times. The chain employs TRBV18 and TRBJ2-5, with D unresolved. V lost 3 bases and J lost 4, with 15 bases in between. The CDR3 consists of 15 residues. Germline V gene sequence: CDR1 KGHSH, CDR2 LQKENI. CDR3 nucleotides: TGTGCCAGCTCACCGCCCACCGGGCCGGGAGAGACCCAGTACTTC. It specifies CASSPPTGPGETQYF.

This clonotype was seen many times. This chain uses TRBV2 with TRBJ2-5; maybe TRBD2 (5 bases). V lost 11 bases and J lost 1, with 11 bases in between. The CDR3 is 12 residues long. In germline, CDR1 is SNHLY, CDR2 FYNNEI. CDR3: CAGGLIQETQYF. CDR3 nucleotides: TGTGCCGGTGGACTGATCCAAGAGACCCAGTACTTC.

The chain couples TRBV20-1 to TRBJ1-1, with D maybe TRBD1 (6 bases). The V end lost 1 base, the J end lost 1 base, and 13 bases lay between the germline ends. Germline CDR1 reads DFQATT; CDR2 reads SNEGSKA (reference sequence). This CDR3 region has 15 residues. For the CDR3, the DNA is TGCAGTGCTAGAGCGCCGGGACACCCGAACACTGAAGCTTTCTTT. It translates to CSARAPGHPNTEAFF.

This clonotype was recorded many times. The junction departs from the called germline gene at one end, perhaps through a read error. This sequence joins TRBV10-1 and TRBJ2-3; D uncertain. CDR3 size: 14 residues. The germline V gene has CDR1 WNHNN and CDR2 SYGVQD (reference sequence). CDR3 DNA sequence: TGTGCCAGCAGTTACGATGCGAGCACAGATACGCAGTATTTT. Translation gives CASSYDASTDTQYF.

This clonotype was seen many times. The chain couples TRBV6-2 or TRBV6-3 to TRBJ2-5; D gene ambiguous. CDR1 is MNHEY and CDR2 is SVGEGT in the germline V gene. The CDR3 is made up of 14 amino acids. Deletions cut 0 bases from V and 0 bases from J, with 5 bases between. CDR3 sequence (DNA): TGTGCCAGCAGTTACTCAAGGGACCAAGAGACCCAGTACTTC. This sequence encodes CASSYSRDQETQYF.

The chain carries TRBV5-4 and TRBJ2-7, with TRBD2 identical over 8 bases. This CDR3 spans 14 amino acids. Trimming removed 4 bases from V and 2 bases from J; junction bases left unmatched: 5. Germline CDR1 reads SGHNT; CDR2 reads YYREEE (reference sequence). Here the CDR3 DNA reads TGTGCCAGCAGCGACGGACTAGCCGCCTACGAGCAGTACTTC. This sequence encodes CASSDGLAAYEQYF.

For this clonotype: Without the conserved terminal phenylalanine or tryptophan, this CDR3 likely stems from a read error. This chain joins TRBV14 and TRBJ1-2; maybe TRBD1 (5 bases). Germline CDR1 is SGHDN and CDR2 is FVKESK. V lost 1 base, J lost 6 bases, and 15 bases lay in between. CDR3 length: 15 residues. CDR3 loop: CASSQASWGTDGYTL. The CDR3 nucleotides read TGTGCCAGCAGCCAAGCCTCGTGGGGGACGGATGGCTACACCCTC.

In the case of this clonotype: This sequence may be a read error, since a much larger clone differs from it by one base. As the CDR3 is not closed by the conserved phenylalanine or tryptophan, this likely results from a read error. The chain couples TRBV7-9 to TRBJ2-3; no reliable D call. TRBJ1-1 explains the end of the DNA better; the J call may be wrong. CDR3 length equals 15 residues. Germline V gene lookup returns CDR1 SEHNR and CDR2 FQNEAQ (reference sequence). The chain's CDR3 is CASSLVRERNTEAFV. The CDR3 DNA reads TGTGCCAGCAGCTTAGTACGGGAGCGGAACACTGAAGCTTTCGTT.

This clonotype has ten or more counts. CDR3 DNA sequence: TGTGCCACGCAGAGGGCCCCCGGAAATAGGAGGGACACTGAAGCTTTCTTT. Translating it yields CATQRAPGNRRDTEAFF. This chain links TRBV4-2 with TRBJ1-1; D is unclear. This CDR3 contains 17 residues. Germline CDR1 reads LGHNA; CDR2 reads YNFKEQ. With 10 bases removed from V and 3 bases from J, the gap between germline ends came to 27 bases.